This T cell receptor (beta chain) was recovered during a study of shared clonotypes between healthy human individuals. The V end lost 4 bases, the J end lost 8 bases, and 15 bases lay between the germline ends. The CDR3 consists of 14 residues. CDR1 and CDR2 from the germline V gene are SGHDN and FVKESK. The assay ran at deep level. Sorted-subset replicate PCRs used about 180 ng DNA, approximately 33,000 T cell genomes. TCRdb keeps only in-frame clones here, not all; method: immunoSEQ multiplex PCR. The table lists some 690,000 clones, roughly 87% of them singletons. The chain uses TRBV14 and TRBJ2-1; a possible D gene is TRBD2 (6 bases). The specimen sequenced was memory CD8+ T cells from PBMCs. As for subset: CD45RO+ cells pooled with CCR7-negative TemRA cells. This sequence originates from a man in his late teens or twenties in good health. Some clones in this sample may be carry-over from other donors' samples. CDR3 protein: CASSPGLSGHEQFF. The DNA for the CDR3 is TGTGCCAGCAGCCCAGGACTATCTGGCCATGAGCAGTTCTTC.